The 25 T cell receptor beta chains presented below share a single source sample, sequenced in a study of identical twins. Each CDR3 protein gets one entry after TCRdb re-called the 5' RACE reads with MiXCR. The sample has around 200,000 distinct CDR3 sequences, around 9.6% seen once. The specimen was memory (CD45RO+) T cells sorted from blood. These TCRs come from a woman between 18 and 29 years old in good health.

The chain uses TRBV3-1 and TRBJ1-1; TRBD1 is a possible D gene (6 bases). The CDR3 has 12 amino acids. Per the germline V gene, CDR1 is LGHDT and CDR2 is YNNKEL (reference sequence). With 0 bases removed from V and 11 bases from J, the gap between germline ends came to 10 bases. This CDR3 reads CASSQDRGAAFF. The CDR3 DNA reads TGTGCCAGCAGCCAAGATCGGGGGGCCGCTTTCTTT.

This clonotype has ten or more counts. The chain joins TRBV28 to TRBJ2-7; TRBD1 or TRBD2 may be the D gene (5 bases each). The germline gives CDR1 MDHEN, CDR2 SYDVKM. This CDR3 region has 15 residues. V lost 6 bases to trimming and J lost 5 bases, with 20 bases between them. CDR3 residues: CASSRASQGRNEQYF. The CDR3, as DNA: TGTGCCAGCAGCCGCGCATCGCAGGGACGGAACGAGCAGTACTTC.

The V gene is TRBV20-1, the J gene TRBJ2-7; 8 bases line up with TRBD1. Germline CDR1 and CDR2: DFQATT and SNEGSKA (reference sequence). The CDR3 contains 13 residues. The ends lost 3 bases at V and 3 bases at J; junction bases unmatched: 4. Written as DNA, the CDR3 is TGCAGTGCTAGTGGACAGGGTATCTACGAGCAGTACTTC. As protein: CSASGQGIYEQYF.

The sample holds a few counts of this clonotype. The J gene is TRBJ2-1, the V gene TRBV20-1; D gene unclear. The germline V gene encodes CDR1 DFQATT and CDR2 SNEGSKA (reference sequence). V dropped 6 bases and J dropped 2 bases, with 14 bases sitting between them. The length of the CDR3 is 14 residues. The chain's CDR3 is CSARWRMTYNEQFF. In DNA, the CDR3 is TGCAGTGCCCGCTGGCGGATGACCTACAATGAGCAGTTCTTC.

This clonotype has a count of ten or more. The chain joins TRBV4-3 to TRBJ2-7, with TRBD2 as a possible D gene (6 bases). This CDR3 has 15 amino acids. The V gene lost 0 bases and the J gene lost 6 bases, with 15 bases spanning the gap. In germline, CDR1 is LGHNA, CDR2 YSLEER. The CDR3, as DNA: TGCGCCAGCAGCCAAGATCCGGGGGTAGCGCGCGAGCAGTACTTC. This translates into CASSQDPGVAREQYF.

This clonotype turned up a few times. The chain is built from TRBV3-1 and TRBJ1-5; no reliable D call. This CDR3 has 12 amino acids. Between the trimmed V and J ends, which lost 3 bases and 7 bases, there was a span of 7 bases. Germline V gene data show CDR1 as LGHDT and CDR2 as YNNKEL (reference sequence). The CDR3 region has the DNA TGTGCCAGCAGCCACCCCGGGCAGCCCCAGCATTTT. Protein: CASSHPGQPQHF.

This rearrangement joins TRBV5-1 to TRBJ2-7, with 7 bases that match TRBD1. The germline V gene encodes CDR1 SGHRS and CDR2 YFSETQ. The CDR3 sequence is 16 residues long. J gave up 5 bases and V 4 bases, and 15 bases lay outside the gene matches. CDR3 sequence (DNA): TGCGCCAGCAGCCCCCGTGGCCGACAGGGAAGGGACGAGCAGTACTTC. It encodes CASSPRGRQGRDEQYF.

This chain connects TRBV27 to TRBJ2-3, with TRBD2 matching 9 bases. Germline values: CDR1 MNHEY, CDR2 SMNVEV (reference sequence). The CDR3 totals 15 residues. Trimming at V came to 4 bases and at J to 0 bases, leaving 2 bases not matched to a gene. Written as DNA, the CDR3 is TGTGCCAGCAGTTGGCGGGGGGGAAGCACAGATACGCAGTATTTT. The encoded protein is CASSWRGGSTDTQYF.

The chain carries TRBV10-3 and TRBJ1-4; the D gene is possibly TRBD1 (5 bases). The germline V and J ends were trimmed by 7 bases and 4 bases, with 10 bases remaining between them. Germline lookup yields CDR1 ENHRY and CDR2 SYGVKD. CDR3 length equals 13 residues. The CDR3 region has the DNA TGTGCCATCAAGGGAGGGGTTAATGAAAAACTGTTTTTT. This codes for CAIKGGVNEKLFF.

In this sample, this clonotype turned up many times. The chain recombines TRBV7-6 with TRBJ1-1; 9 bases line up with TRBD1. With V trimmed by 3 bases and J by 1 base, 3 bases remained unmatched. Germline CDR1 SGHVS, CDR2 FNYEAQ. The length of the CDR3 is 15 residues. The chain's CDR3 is CASSLTGGENTEAFF. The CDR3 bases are TGTGCCAGCAGCTTGACAGGGGGAGAGAACACTGAAGCTTTCTTT.

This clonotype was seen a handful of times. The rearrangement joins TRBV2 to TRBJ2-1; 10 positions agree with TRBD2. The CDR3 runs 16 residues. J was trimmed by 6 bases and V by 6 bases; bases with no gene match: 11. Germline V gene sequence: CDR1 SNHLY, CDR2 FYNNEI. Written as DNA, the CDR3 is TGTGCCAGCAGGGAATCCGTAGCGGGAGGTAGCAATGAGCAGTTCTTC. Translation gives CASRESVAGGSNEQFF.

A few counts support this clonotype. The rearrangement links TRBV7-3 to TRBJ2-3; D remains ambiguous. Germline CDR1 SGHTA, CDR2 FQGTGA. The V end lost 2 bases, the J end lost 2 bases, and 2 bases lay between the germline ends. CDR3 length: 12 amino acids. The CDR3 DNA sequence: TGTGCCAGCAGCTTACCCACAGATACGCAGTATTTT. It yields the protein CASSLPTDTQYF.

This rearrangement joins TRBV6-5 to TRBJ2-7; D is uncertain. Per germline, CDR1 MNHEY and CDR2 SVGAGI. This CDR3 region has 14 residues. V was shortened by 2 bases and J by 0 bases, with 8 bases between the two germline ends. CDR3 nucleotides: TGTGCCAGCAGTTACGGGCAGAACTCCTACGAGCAGTACTTC. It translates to CASSYGQNSYEQYF.

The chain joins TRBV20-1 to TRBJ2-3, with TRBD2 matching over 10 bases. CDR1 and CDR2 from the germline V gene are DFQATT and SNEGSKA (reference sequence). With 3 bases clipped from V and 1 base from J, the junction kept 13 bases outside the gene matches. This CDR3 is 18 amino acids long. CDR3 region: CSARAYSSGRGGTDTQYF. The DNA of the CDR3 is TGCAGTGCTAGGGCGTACTCTAGCGGGAGAGGTGGCACAGATACGCAGTATTTT.

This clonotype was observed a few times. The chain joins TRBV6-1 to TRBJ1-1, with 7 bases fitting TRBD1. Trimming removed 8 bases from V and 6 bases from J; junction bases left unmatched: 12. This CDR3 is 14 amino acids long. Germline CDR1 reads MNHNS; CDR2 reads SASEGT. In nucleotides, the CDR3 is TGTGCCAGCGGCTTTGACAGGGTAAGGGCTGAAGCTTTCTTT. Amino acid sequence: CASGFDRVRAEAFF.

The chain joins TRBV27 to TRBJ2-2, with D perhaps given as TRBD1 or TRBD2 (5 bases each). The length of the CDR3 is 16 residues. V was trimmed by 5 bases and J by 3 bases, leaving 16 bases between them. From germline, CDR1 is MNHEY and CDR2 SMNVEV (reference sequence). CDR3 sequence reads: CASSARRDPYTGELFF. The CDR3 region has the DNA TGTGCCAGCAGTGCACGCCGGGACCCCTACACCGGGGAGCTGTTTTTT.

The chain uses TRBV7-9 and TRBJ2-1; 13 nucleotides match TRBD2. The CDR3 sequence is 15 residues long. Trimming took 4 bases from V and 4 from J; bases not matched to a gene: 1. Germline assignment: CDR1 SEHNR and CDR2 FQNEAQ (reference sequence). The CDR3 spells CASSWTSGRYNEQFF. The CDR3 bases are TGTGCCAGCAGCTGGACTAGCGGGAGATACAATGAGCAGTTCTTC.

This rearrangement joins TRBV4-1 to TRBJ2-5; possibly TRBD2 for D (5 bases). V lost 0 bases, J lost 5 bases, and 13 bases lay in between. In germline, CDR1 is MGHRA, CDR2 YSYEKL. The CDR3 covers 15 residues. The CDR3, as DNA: TGCGCCAGCAGCCAAGAGGGCGGGTCTGGGGAGACCCAGTACTTC. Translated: CASSQEGGSGETQYF.

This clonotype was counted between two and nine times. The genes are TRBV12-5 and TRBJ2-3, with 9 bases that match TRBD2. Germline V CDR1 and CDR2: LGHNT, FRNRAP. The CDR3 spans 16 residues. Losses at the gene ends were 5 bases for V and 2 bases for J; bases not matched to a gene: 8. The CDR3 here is CASGLGLARYTDTQYF. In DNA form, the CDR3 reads TGTGCTAGTGGTCTAGGACTAGCGAGATACACAGATACGCAGTATTTT.

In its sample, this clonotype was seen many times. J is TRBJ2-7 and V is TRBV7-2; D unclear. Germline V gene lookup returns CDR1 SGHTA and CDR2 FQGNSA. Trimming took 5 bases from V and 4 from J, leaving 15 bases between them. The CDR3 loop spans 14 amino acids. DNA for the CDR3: TGTGCCAGCAGCCGCGACGGCGTCGGTTACGAGCAGTACTTC. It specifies CASSRDGVGYEQYF. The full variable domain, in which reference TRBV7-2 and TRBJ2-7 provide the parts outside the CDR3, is GAGVSQSPSNKVTEKGKDVELRCDPISGHTALYWYRQSLGQGLEFLIYFQGNSAPDKSGLPSDRFSAERTGGSVSTLTIQRTQQEDSAVYLCASSRDGVGYEQYFGPGTRLTVT.

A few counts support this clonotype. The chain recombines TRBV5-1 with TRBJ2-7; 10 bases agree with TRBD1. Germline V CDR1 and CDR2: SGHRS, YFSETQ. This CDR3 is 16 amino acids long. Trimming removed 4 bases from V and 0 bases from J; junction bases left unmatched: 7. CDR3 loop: CASSLWDRGGSYEQYF. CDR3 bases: TGCGCCAGCAGCCTTTGGGACAGGGGAGGCTCCTACGAGCAGTACTTC.

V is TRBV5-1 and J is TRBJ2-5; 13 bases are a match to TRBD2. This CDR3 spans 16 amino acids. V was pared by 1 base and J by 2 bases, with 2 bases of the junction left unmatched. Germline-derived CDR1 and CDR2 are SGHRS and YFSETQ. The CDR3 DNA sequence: TGCGCCAGCAGCTTGAGACTAGCGGGGGGACAAGAGACCCAGTACTTC. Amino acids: CASSLRLAGGQETQYF.

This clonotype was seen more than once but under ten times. This CDR3 is CASSLGASGRAFQDTQYF. The CDR3 nucleotides read TGTGCCAGCAGCTTAGGGGCTAGCGGGAGAGCGTTCCAGGATACGCAGTATTTT. The V call is TRBV11-1, the J call TRBJ2-3; 10 positions match TRBD2. This CDR3 contains 18 residues. Germline lookup yields CDR1 SGHAT and CDR2 FQDESV (reference sequence). Trimming took 1 base from V and 6 from J; bases not matched to a gene: 13.

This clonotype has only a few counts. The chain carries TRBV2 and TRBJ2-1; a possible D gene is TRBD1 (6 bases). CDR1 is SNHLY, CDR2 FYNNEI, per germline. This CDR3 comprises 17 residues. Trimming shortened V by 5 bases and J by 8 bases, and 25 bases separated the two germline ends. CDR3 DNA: TGTGCCAGCAGTTATAATTACAGGGCTGGTGGTGGGTATGAGCAGTTCTTC. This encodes CASSYNYRAGGGYEQFF.

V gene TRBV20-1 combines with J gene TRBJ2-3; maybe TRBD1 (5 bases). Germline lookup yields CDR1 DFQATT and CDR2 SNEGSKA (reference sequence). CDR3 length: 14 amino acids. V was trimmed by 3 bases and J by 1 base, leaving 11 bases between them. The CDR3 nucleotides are TGCAGTGCTAGGGTGACAGCTCGCACAGATACGCAGTATTTT. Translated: CSARVTARTDTQYF.